This TCR beta chain derives from a study of blood T cell repertoires in COVID-19 (dated by TCRdb to about 2020). About the investigation overall: Collaborator samples came from the United States, Italy and Spain and covered acute and convalescent phases of COVID-19. Subjects who had been exposed to COVID-19, were actively infected with it, or had recovered from it provided the deeply sampled blood TCRbeta repertoires that made up the dataset. A freely available public database, intended as a resource for researchers studying the immune response to SARS-CoV-2, is where the repertoires were released. Sample metadata almost always included a de-identified subject ID, COVID-19 status, age in years and sex. HLA class I and class II types, where available, came from metadata supplied by the sample provider rather than from assay-based typing. The material from the prospective study consisted of cDNA or gDNA derived from T cells, B-cell-depleted T cells, or PBMCs. The samples were drawn from two sources: the first 160 participants of the ongoing ImmuneRACE study, and 1,200 or so subjects contributed by 6 global collaborators. Study-level results and caveats: How much clinical and demographic metadata was included differed by source and by participant, and the metadata was provided uncurated.

As concerns this clone: The clone's antigen remains unknown. No per-base quality is available; no much larger clone lies one base away.

Each collaborating institution followed its own protocols to collect whole blood in K2EDTA tubes. Collaborator samples were shipped for TCRbeta analysis as frozen whole blood, isolated PBMCs, or DNA extracted from either sample type. TCRbeta CDR3 regions were amplified from genomic DNA by means of the immunoSEQ Assay, a bias-controlled multiplex PCR. The authors processed their data as follows. Within the assay, amplification of reference gene primers was used to estimate how many nucleated cells each sample contained. To quantify the absolute abundance of each unique TCRbeta CDR3 rearrangement, sequence reads were collapsed and filtered. For each sample, productive Simpson clonality was calculated as the square root of Simpson's diversity index across productive rearrangements. As stored in TCRdb, this immuneACCESS dataset retains in-frame rearrangements with V and J assigned. A fraction of the clones does not appear; measured against another copy, unresolved V genes explain less than half of the discrepancy, and the remainder lacks a known reason. V and J calls and clone size follow that table, whereas D and trimming were derived from the DNA. In all, the sample holds around 200,000 clones, and about nine tenths of those were seen once. Together, the top ten hold 1.5% to 2% of the sample.

For CDR1 and CDR2, the germline V gene (reference sequence) lists SGHKS and YYEKEE. Trimming removed 2 bases from V and 1 base from J, leaving 9 bases between the germline ends. There are 14 amino acids in the CDR3, from cysteine to phenylalanine inclusive. Just the 42-base CDR3 DNA is kept, in frame starting at base 1. Sequenced: peripheral blood. The clonotype was recovered from a young man with active or convalescent COVID-19. The chain is made from TRBV5-5 and TRBJ1-1; perhaps TRBD1 is the D gene, with 6 bases matching. The CDR3 reads as follows: CASSFRGSNTEAFF. The base sequence is TGTGCCAGCAGCTTTAGGGGGTCGAACACTGAAGCTTTCTTT.